A single sample is the source of the 8 T cell receptor beta chains below, sequenced in a study of blood T cells in healthy people across ages. The second PCR ran roughly 6 to 11 cycles with a sample-barcoded 5' primer and J-beta primers. TCRdb recomputed calls from the 5' RACE reads with MiXCR, one row per CDR3 protein. The data show some 920,000 distinct CDR3 sequences, roughly half seen once. Sample: blood. The source is a woman aged 60 to 75 in good health.

The rearrangement joins TRBV6-2 or TRBV6-3 to TRBJ2-2; D gene unclear. From germline, CDR1 is MNHEY and CDR2 SVGEGT. The CDR3 extends over 15 amino acids. V was clipped by 5 bases and J by 1 base, with 11 bases between them. CDR3: CASSLGLGNTGELFF. CDR3 coding DNA: TGTGCCAGCAGTCTCGGTTTGGGGAACACCGGGGAGCTGTTTTTT.

There are a few counts of this clonotype. The genes are TRBV4-2 and TRBJ1-2; 8 bases match TRBD1. The germline gives CDR1 LGHNA, CDR2 YNFKEQ. The CDR3 runs to 16 residues. Trimming cost V 2 bases and J 7 bases; bases outside gene matches: 12. The CDR3 loop reads CASSQPPGGSTLGYTF. The CDR3 DNA follows: TGTGCCAGCAGCCAACCTCCAGGGGGCTCTACTCTTGGCTACACCTTC.

CDR3 bases: TGTGCCAGCAGATCCAGGGCCCTCTCCACGTACTTC. It yields the protein CASRSRALSTYF. The chain links TRBV28 to TRBJ2-4; maybe TRBD1 (5 bases). With 6 bases removed from V and 15 bases from J, the gap between germline ends came to 18 bases. CDR1 MDHEN and CDR2 SYDVKM come from the germline V gene. This CDR3 comprises 12 residues. The full variable domain, its missing parts supplied by reference TRBV28 and TRBJ2-4, is DVKVTQSSRYLVKRTGEKVFLECVQDMDHENMFWYRQDPGLGLRLIYFSYDVKMKEKGDIPEGYSVSREKKERFSLILESASTNQTSMYLCASRSRALSTYFGAGTRLSVL.

The chain links TRBV5-6 to TRBJ2-7, with 7 nucleotides matching TRBD1. The germline V gene has CDR1 SGHDT and CDR2 YYEEEE. The trim removed 2 bases at V and 2 bases at J, leaving 4 bases unmatched. This CDR3 contains 14 residues. The CDR3 coding sequence is TGTGCCAGCAGCTTACCAGGGGGTCCCTACGAGCAGTACTTC. Its translation is CASSLPGGPYEQYF.

This chain connects TRBV15 to TRBJ2-7, with unresolved D. The CDR3 covers 13 residues. CDR1 LNHNV and CDR2 YYDKDF come from the germline V gene (reference sequence). V gave up 2 bases and J gave up 3 bases, with 8 bases separating them. The DNA of the CDR3 is TGTGCCACCAGCAGAAACAGCAACTACGAGCAGTACTTC. Translating it yields CATSRNSNYEQYF.

This clonotype was seen more than once but under ten times. This chain links TRBV18 with TRBJ2-7; weak D call: TRBD2 (6 bases). Deletions cut 1 base from V and 3 bases from J, with 7 bases between. Germline values: CDR1 KGHSH, CDR2 LQKENI. The CDR3 is 13 amino acids. The chain's CDR3 is CASSPQGLYEQYF. In nucleotides, the CDR3 is TGTGCCAGCTCACCACAGGGACTCTACGAGCAGTACTTC.

The V gene is TRBV12-3 or TRBV12-4, the J gene TRBJ2-2; maybe TRBD2 (5 bases). V lost 3 bases and J lost 5, with 16 bases in between. This CDR3 is 16 amino acids long. The chain's CDR3 is CASSFIGGGRTGELFF. The DNA of the CDR3 is TGTGCCAGCAGTTTTATTGGCGGAGGCAGGACCGGGGAGCTGTTTTTT.

This chain uses TRBV10-3 with TRBJ2-1, with TRBD1 matching over 8 bases. The length of the CDR3 is 12 residues. Germline CDR1 ENHRY, CDR2 SYGVKD. V lost 8 bases and J lost 4; bases outside the gene matches: 1. CDR3 in amino acids: CAIGQGYNEQFF. DNA for the CDR3: TGTGCCATCGGACAGGGATACAATGAGCAGTTCTTC.